This entry lists 11 T cell receptor beta chains sequenced from one sample in a study of OX40 agonist ivuxolimab in advanced cancers. This table comes from immunoSEQ multiplex PCR, and its TCRdb copy is limited to in-frame clones, with some not included. The sample contains about 80,000 clones, approximately 85% of which appear only once. The starting material was CD4+ or CD8+ T cells sorted from blood, obtained in a trial of the OX40 agonist ivuxolimab. These TCRs come from an adult with an advanced solid tumor such as melanoma, head and neck, liver or kidney cancer.

The chain has TRBV5-1 and TRBJ1-1; D unclear. Germline V gives CDR1 SGHRS, CDR2 YFSETQ. The CDR3 has 13 amino acids. Trimming took 0 bases from V and 2 from J, leaving 5 bases between them. The CDR3, as DNA: TGCGCCAGCAGCTTGGATTTAAACACTGAAGCTTTCTTT. Translation: CASSLDLNTEAFF.

The chain recombines TRBV5-4 with TRBJ2-7; D is unresolved. CDR3 length: 12 amino acids. Germline loops: CDR1 SGHNT, CDR2 YYREEE (reference sequence). The V and J ends lost 3 bases and 0 bases respectively, with 4 bases between them. CDR3 nucleotide sequence: TGTGCCAGCAGCTCGGACTCCTACGAGCAGTACTTC. Translating it yields CASSSDSYEQYF.

The chain carries TRBV6-6 and TRBJ2-7; 8 nucleotides match TRBD1. Germline V gene sequence: CDR1 MNHNY, CDR2 SVGAGI (reference sequence). With 6 bases clipped from V and 2 bases from J, the junction kept 9 bases outside the gene matches. The CDR3 loop spans 15 amino acids. In nucleotides, the CDR3 is TGTGCCAGCAGCCGGACAGGGACGAATACCTACGAGCAGTACTTC. Its translation: CASSRTGTNTYEQYF.

The rearrangement links TRBV6-5 to TRBJ2-7; the match to TRBD1 covers 8 bases. The V segment lost 2 bases and the J segment 6 bases; nucleotides outside the gene matches: 3. CDR3 length: 13 amino acids. The germline CDR1 and CDR2 sequences are MNHEY and SVGAGI. CDR3 amino acids: CASSYGQGSEQYF. CDR3 DNA: TGTGCCAGCAGTTACGGACAGGGAAGCGAGCAGTACTTC.

The J gene is TRBJ1-5, the V gene TRBV30; 8 bases align to TRBD1. The germline V gene has CDR1 GTSNPN and CDR2 SVGIG (reference sequence). The CDR3 runs 14 residues. Germline trimming cut 3 bases from V and 5 bases from J; bases unmatched to any gene: 6. DNA for the CDR3: TGTGCCTGGAGAACAGGGGGGCTGGATCAGCCCCAGCATTTT. Its translation is CAWRTGGLDQPQHF.

The J gene is TRBJ1-1, the V gene TRBV5-6; 10 nucleotides line up with TRBD1. The CDR3 has 13 residues. Trimming cost V 4 bases and J 6 bases; bases outside gene matches: 3. The V gene's germline CDR1 is SGHDT and CDR2 YYEEEE. The chain's CDR3 is CASSTGTGAEAFF. CDR3 DNA sequence: TGTGCCAGCAGCACCGGGACAGGGGCTGAAGCTTTCTTT.

The V call is TRBV5-1, the J call TRBJ2-2; a possible D gene is TRBD2 (5 bases). Between the trimmed V and J ends, which lost 7 bases and 3 bases, there was a span of 13 bases. Germline V gives CDR1 SGHRS, CDR2 YFSETQ. The CDR3 is 14 amino acids. CDR3 DNA sequence: TGCGCCAGCGGCACGGGAATAGACACCGGGGAGCTGTTTTTT. Its translation: CASGTGIDTGELFF. The variable domain in full, completed from reference TRBV5-1 and TRBJ2-2, reads KAGVTQTPRYLIKTRGQQVTLSCSPISGHRSVSWYQQTPGQGLQFLFEYFSETQRNKGNFPGRFSGRQFSNSRSEMNVSTLELGDSALYLCASGTGIDTGELFFGEGSRLTVL.

The rearrangement uses TRBV27 and TRBJ2-3, with D maybe TRBD2 (6 bases). The germline V gene has CDR1 MNHEY and CDR2 SMNVEV (reference sequence). Trimming shortened V by 6 bases and J by 1 base, and 14 bases separated the two germline ends. CDR3 length equals 15 residues. CDR3 in DNA: TGTGCCAGCAGCCCACTTGCGGGACGCACAGATACGCAGTATTTT. Translated: CASSPLAGRTDTQYF.

This chain links TRBV29-1 with TRBJ2-7; maybe TRBD2 (6 bases). Per the germline V gene, CDR1 is SQVTM and CDR2 is ANQGSEA. V was trimmed by 4 bases and J by 4 bases, leaving 17 bases between them. CDR3 length: 14 residues. The CDR3 region is CSVVGSGGGYEQYF. CDR3 nucleotide sequence: TGCAGCGTTGTCGGGTCCGGGGGAGGTTACGAGCAGTACTTC.

V gene TRBV18 combines with J gene TRBJ2-7, with 7 positions matching TRBD2. Looked up from germline, CDR1 is KGHSH and CDR2 is LQKENI. The CDR3 is 18 residues long. V shed 2 bases and J 1 base; nucleotides not matched to a gene: 14. The CDR3 DNA sequence: TGTGCCAGCTCACCAAGCGGGGCCGGGACTGGAGGTTCCTACGAGCAGTACTTC. It is translated as CASSPSGAGTGGSYEQYF. Looking up the rest from reference TRBV18 and TRBJ2-7 gives the full variable domain: NAGVMQNPRHLVRRRGQEARLRCSPMKGHSHVYWYRQLPEEGLKFMVYLQKENIIDESGMPKERFSAEFPKEGPSILRIQQVVRGDSAAYFCASSPSGAGTGGSYEQYFGPGTRLTVT.

The chain carries TRBV2 and TRBJ2-4, with unresolved D. The CDR3 totals 14 residues. Germline V gene sequence: CDR1 SNHLY, CDR2 FYNNEI. The V end lost 6 bases, the J end lost 2 bases, and 11 bases lay between the germline ends. The CDR3 DNA is TGTGCCAGCAGACCCATGGGATCCAAAAACATTCAGTACTTC. Protein sequence: CASRPMGSKNIQYF.